Presented here are 24 T cell receptor beta chains from one specimen sequenced in a study of T cell repertoires in cytomegalovirus infection (dated by TCRdb to the late 2010s). Instrument used: Illumina HiSeq 1500. TCRdb reprocessing: public reads trimmed at Q25 with fastp, clones called with MiXCR, in-frame beta chains kept. Identical CDR3 proteins give one entry, which carries the most common genes and DNA. In all, the sample holds about 260,000 distinct CDR3 sequences, and approximately 13% of those were seen once. The ten largest account for around 9.5% of the sample. The sample consisted of PBMCs. These TCRs come from a human donor in good health (CMV status not recorded). Some clones in this sample may be carry-over from other donors' samples.

This clonotype showed up just a few times. The CDR3 DNA follows: TGTGCCACCCAACAGGGGGTAGGCGAGACCCAGTACTTC. This translates into CATQQGVGETQYF. This chain joins TRBV6-5 and TRBJ2-5, with 8 bases matching TRBD1. This CDR3 has 13 amino acids. Germline CDR1 is MNHEY and CDR2 is SVGAGI. V gave up 10 bases and J gave up 5 bases; unmatched junction bases: 9.

This clonotype was observed a handful of times. The chain combines TRBV7-8 with TRBJ1-1, with TRBD1 identical over 7 bases. Germline CDR1 and CDR2: SGHVS and FQNEAQ. CDR3 length: 17 residues. With 1 base clipped from V and 3 bases from J, the junction kept 11 bases outside the gene matches. In nucleotides, the CDR3 is TGTGCCAGCAGCTTAGGACAGGGTAGAATGGTAGACACTGAAGCTTTCTTT. Amino acids: CASSLGQGRMVDTEAFF.

This clonotype has a count of ten or more. The chain recombines TRBV7-2 with TRBJ1-6, with 7 bases that match TRBD1. The V gene end was trimmed by 6 bases and the J gene end by 10 bases; junction bases not matched to a gene: 9. Germline lookup yields CDR1 SGHTA and CDR2 FQGNSA. The CDR3 totals 14 residues. The CDR3 reads CASSSRQGGSPLHF. The CDR3 nucleotides are TGTGCCAGCAGTAGCCGACAGGGTGGCTCACCCCTCCACTTT.

This clonotype was seen once. A read error may be the cause here, since a much bigger clone is one base away. As the CDR3 is not closed by the conserved phenylalanine or tryptophan, this likely results from a read error. The chain combines TRBV7-2 with TRBJ1-3; D uncertain. The length of the CDR3 is 15 residues. V lost 3 bases and J 0 bases, leaving 9 bases between the germline ends. Germline V gives CDR1 SGHTA, CDR2 FQGNSA. CDR3 residues: CASSFMGISGNTIYL. The CDR3 DNA follows: TGTGCCAGCAGCTTCATGGGGATCTCTGGAAACACCATATATTTG.

This clonotype came up a few times. V gene TRBV6-4 combines with J gene TRBJ2-1, with a tentative D call TRBD1 (6 bases). From germline, CDR1 is MRHNA and CDR2 SNTAGT. The V gene lost 4 bases and the J gene lost 5 bases, with 9 bases spanning the gap. The CDR3 runs 13 residues. The CDR3: CASSATGNNEQFF. DNA of the CDR3: TGTGCCAGCAGTGCGACAGGTAACAATGAGCAGTTCTTC.

This clonotype has ten or more counts. The chain has TRBV4-3 and TRBJ2-3; 11 bases align to TRBD2. V was pared by 1 base and J by 6 bases, with 6 bases of the junction left unmatched. CDR3 length: 16 amino acids. Germline V lookup: CDR1 LGHNA, CDR2 YSLEER. The CDR3: CASSQVASGGFDTQYF. CDR3 sequence (DNA): TGCGCCAGCAGCCAAGTCGCTAGCGGGGGGTTCGATACGCAGTATTTT.

This clonotype turned up a few times. The V call is TRBV20-1, the J call TRBJ1-3; weak D call: TRBD1 (6 bases). Trimming pared 3 bases from V and 0 bases from J, leaving 15 bases between. The CDR3 has 16 amino acids. From germline, CDR1 is DFQATT and CDR2 SNEGSKA (reference sequence). The CDR3 is CSASMTGVFSGNTIYF. The CDR3 nucleotides read TGCAGTGCTAGCATGACAGGCGTGTTCTCTGGAAACACCATATATTTT.

This clonotype was recorded at least ten times. The rearrangement uses TRBV25-1 and TRBJ1-1, with D hard to call. CDR1 MGHDK and CDR2 SYGVNS come from the germline V gene. V lost 3 bases, J lost 3 bases, and 8 bases lay in between. CDR3 length: 13 residues. The CDR3 is CASSDSNHTEAFF. Here the CDR3 DNA reads TGTGCCAGCAGTGATTCTAACCACACTGAAGCTTTCTTT.

This clonotype was counted many times. The chain is built from TRBV7-2 and TRBJ1-6, with TRBD1 as a possible D gene (5 bases). V was clipped by 3 bases and J by 8 bases, with 14 bases between them. Germline V gene data show CDR1 as SGHTA and CDR2 as FQGNSA. The CDR3 loop spans 15 amino acids. CDR3 residues: CASSFGPGSHSPLHF. The CDR3 DNA follows: TGTGCCAGCAGCTTTGGGCCAGGGAGTCATTCACCCCTCCACTTT.

This clonotype appeared a few times. The chain is built from TRBV29-1 and TRBJ1-2, with D tentatively TRBD1 (5 bases). From germline, CDR1 is SQVTM and CDR2 ANQGSEA. The CDR3 spans 11 residues. V was cut by 3 bases and J by 7 bases, with 9 bases left in between. The CDR3, as DNA: TGCAGCGTTGAGGAGGGGTTTGGCTACACCTTC. Amino acids: CSVEEGFGYTF.

The V and J genes are TRBV4-2 and TRBJ2-1; 8 bases are shared with TRBD2. The germline V gene has CDR1 LGHNA and CDR2 YNFKEQ. This CDR3 region has 17 residues. V lost 3 bases, J lost 6 bases, and 13 bases stayed unmatched. CDR3 protein: CASSQPATGLVSNEQFF. The CDR3 nucleotides read TGTGCCAGCAGCCAGCCCGCCACGGGACTAGTCTCCAATGAGCAGTTCTTC.

This clonotype was observed at least ten times. The chain couples TRBV10-3 to TRBJ1-5; tentative D call: TRBD1 (6 bases). The CDR3 loop spans 13 amino acids. Trimming left V 4 bases short and J 5 bases short, with 9 bases between. Germline CDR1 and CDR2: ENHRY and SYGVKD. CDR3 sequence: CAISVYRDQPQHF. The DNA of the CDR3 is TGTGCCATCAGTGTCTACAGGGATCAGCCCCAGCATTTT.

Concerning this clonotype: This may stem from a read error, because a much larger clone lies one nucleotide away. The chain uses TRBV7-2 and TRBJ1-2; the D is unclear. Per the germline V gene, CDR1 is SGHTA and CDR2 is FQGNSA. Trimming took 1 base from V and 4 from J, leaving 10 bases between them. This CDR3 has 14 residues. The CDR3, as DNA: TGTGCCAGCAGCTTAGTGCACCACTCCTATGGCTACACCTTC. It codes for CASSLVHHSYGYTF.

This clonotype was seen many times. J is TRBJ2-7 and V is TRBV28; 14 bases align to TRBD2. Germline V CDR1 and CDR2: MDHEN, SYDVKM. The CDR3 contains 16 residues. V dropped 6 bases and J dropped 6; count of bases not matched to a gene: 10. The CDR3 here is CASRSTSGRAAGEQYF. CDR3 DNA: TGTGCCAGCAGATCGACTAGCGGGAGGGCCGCTGGCGAGCAGTACTTC.

The CDR3 DNA sequence: TGTGCCAGCAGCCCCGGGACCCGGGGTGAAAAACTGTTTTTT. It translates to CASSPGTRGEKLFF. This chain connects TRBV25-1 to TRBJ1-4, with TRBD1 as a possible D gene (5 bases). The CDR3 contains 14 residues. Germline values: CDR1 MGHDK, CDR2 SYGVNS. Trimming took off 6 bases at V and 7 bases at J, with 15 bases between the two ends.

In this sample, this clonotype turned up a few times. The chain joins TRBV7-9 to TRBJ2-7, with 7 bases aligning to TRBD2. Germline assignment: CDR1 SEHNR and CDR2 FQNEAQ (reference sequence). Trimming removed 4 bases from V and 5 bases from J; junction bases left unmatched: 17. The CDR3 has 17 residues. The CDR3 nucleotides are TGTGCCAGCAGCTCAACCCTCCGGGGGGTATCGTTACACGAGCAGTACTTC. It yields the protein CASSSTLRGVSLHEQYF. The variable domain in full, completed from reference TRBV7-9 and TRBJ2-7, reads DTGVSQNPRHKITKRGQNVTFRCDPISEHNRLYWYRQTLGQGPEFLTYFQNEAQLEKSRLLSDRFSAERPKGSFSTLEIQRTEQGDSAMYLCASSSTLRGVSLHEQYFGPGTRLTVT.

The chain links TRBV14 to TRBJ2-7; D is undetermined. The CDR3 has 14 residues. V was cut by 3 bases and J by 0 bases, with 9 bases left in between. Germline V gives CDR1 SGHDN, CDR2 FVKESK. The CDR3 bases are TGTGCCAGCAGCCATCGTCGTTACTCCTACGAGCAGTACTTC. Protein sequence: CASSHRRYSYEQYF. Full variable domain (remainder filled in from reference TRBV14 and TRBJ2-7): EAGVTQFPSHSVIEKGQTVTLRCDPISGHDNLYWYRRVMGKEIKFLLHFVKESKQDESGMPNNRFLAERTGGTYSTLKVQPAELEDSGVYFCASSHRRYSYEQYFGPGTRLTVT.

Only a few counts were recorded for this clonotype. The V and J genes are TRBV12-3 or TRBV12-4 and TRBJ2-7, with 10 nucleotides matching TRBD2. The CDR3 sequence is 14 residues long. V trimming: 6 bases; J trimming: 3 bases; junction bases outside the gene matches: 5. CDR3 DNA sequence: TGTGCCAGCAGACAAGCGGGAGGGGGCTACGAGCAGTACTTC. Translation gives CASRQAGGGYEQYF.

This clonotype has just a few counts. The chain carries TRBV29-1 and TRBJ1-1, with D possibly being TRBD1 (5 bases). Germline V gene lookup returns CDR1 SQVTM and CDR2 ANQGSEA. The V end was cut by 6 bases, the J end by 1 base, with 12 bases between. This CDR3 contains 13 residues. The CDR3 nucleotides are TGCAGCGTCTCCCGGGGGGGGAACACTGAAGCTTTCTTT. Encoded protein: CSVSRGGNTEAFF.

The chain is built from TRBV5-6 and TRBJ2-3; D possibly corresponds to TRBD2 (5 bases). CDR3 size: 15 residues. Per germline, CDR1 SGHDT and CDR2 YYEEEE. V lost 0 bases and J lost 1, with 9 bases in between. CDR3: CASSLAMEGTDTQYF. DNA of the CDR3: TGTGCCAGCAGCTTGGCCATGGAGGGCACAGATACGCAGTATTTT.

There are many counts of this clonotype. The chain couples TRBV7-3 to TRBJ2-1; D possibly corresponds to TRBD2 (5 bases). In germline, CDR1 is SGHTA, CDR2 FQGTGA. The CDR3 is 16 residues long. Trimming shortened V by 1 base and J by 8 bases, and 18 bases separated the two germline ends. Here the CDR3 DNA reads TGTGCCAGCAGCTTAATGGGAGACCCCCCCGGCGATGAGCAGTTCTTC. Encoded protein: CASSLMGDPPGDEQFF.

To note about this clonotype: One end of the junction does not line up with germline, which may come from a read error. The rearrangement links TRBV19 to TRBJ2-7; 7 bases fit TRBD1. Germline V gives CDR1 LNHDA, CDR2 SQIVND (reference sequence). The CDR3 contains 16 residues. CDR3 loop: CTSSSRRDSAVYEQYF. The CDR3 DNA sequence: TGTACCAGTAGTAGCCGAAGGGACAGCGCGGTATACGAGCAGTACTTC.

The chain joins TRBV12-3 or TRBV12-4 to TRBJ1-3; D not certain. With 8 bases removed from V and 0 bases from J, the gap between germline ends came to 8 bases. CDR3 size: 13 residues. CDR3 amino acids: CASFTASGNTIYF. The DNA for the CDR3 is TGTGCCAGCTTCACAGCCTCTGGAAACACCATATATTTT.

The V call is TRBV28, the J call TRBJ1-4; maybe TRBD1 (6 bases). The V end lost 3 bases, the J end lost 7 bases, and 15 bases lay between the germline ends. The CDR3 runs to 15 residues. The V gene's germline CDR1 is MDHEN and CDR2 SYDVKM. The CDR3 nucleotides are TGTGCCAGCAGTTTTGGGGGCATTCGGGGTGAAAAACTGTTTTTT. It encodes CASSFGGIRGEKLFF.